The next 9 T cell receptor beta chains were all read from a single sample in a study of T cell responses to AZD1222 COVID-19 vaccine. Using immunoSEQ multiplex PCR, the repertoire was profiled, and TCRdb retains in-frame clones only, with some absent. The sample lists 130,000 to 150,000 clones, around 90% occurring once. This sample comprised peripheral blood, obtained on day 0 of AZD1222 vaccination. The origin of the receptors is an adult in good health.

J is TRBJ1-3 and V is TRBV7-2; D call uncertain. The CDR3 has 14 residues. Trimming shortened V by 5 bases and J by 1 base, and 9 bases separated the two germline ends. From germline, CDR1 is SGHTA and CDR2 FQGNSA. The CDR3 nucleotides are TGTGCCAGCAGCCCCCGGGCATCTGGAAACACCATATATTTT. It specifies CASSPRASGNTIYF.

V is TRBV9 and J is TRBJ2-1, with D possibly TRBD1 on 7 matching bases. Germline V gene data show CDR1 as SGDLS and CDR2 as YYNGEE. V was shortened by 7 bases and J by 0 bases, with 17 bases between the two germline ends. CDR3 size: 16 residues. CDR3 in DNA: TGTGCCAGCGATCAGGGGGGATCTAGCTCCTACAATGAGCAGTTCTTC. It yields the protein CASDQGGSSSYNEQFF.

This chain links TRBV6-2 or TRBV6-3 with TRBJ2-5, with D uncertain. The CDR3 contains 15 residues. The V gene's germline CDR1 is MNHEY and CDR2 SVGEGT. V lost 0 bases, J lost 2 bases, and 10 bases lay in between. The CDR3, as DNA: TGTGCCAGCAGTTACTCCCCCCTTTCTCAAGAGACCCAGTACTTC. Its translation: CASSYSPLSQETQYF.

This clone was observed a single time. This chain uses TRBV19 with TRBJ2-7; D is perhaps TRBD1 or TRBD2 (5 bases each). The germline V gene has CDR1 LNHDA and CDR2 SQIVND (reference sequence). The V gene lost 1 base and the J gene lost 3 bases, with 13 bases spanning the gap. CDR3 length equals 15 residues. CDR3: CASSIGFGAIYEQYF. CDR3 coding DNA: TGTGCCAGTAGTATAGGTTTCGGGGCGATCTACGAGCAGTACTTC.

This clone has only one observation. The chain couples TRBV11-1 to TRBJ2-1; 7 nucleotides line up with TRBD2. CDR1 is SGHAT, CDR2 FQDESV, per germline (reference sequence). The CDR3 contains 14 residues. The trim removed 2 bases at V and 8 bases at J, leaving 6 bases unmatched. As DNA, the CDR3 is TGTGCCAGCAGCTTAAAACTAGCGAGGCATGAGCAGTTCTTC. Protein: CASSLKLARHEQFF.

This chain links TRBV7-9 with TRBJ2-2, with D perhaps TRBD2 (6 bases). Trimming pared 5 bases from V and 3 bases from J, leaving 13 bases between. Germline CDR1 SEHNR, CDR2 FQNEAQ (reference sequence). The CDR3 is 15 residues long. CDR3 DNA: TGTGCCAGCAGCCCCGGGACTGCTTACACCGGGGAGCTGTTTTTT. The encoded protein is CASSPGTAYTGELFF.

The chain carries TRBV7-2 and TRBJ2-7, with 11 bases that match TRBD2. From germline, CDR1 is SGHTA and CDR2 FQGNSA. J lost 3 bases, V lost 4 bases, and 5 bases had no gene match. The CDR3 length is 15 residues. CDR3 in amino acids: CASSWGLAELYEQYF. CDR3 nucleotide sequence: TGTGCCAGCAGCTGGGGACTAGCGGAACTCTACGAGCAGTACTTC.

The chain joins TRBV30 to TRBJ2-1, with D tentatively TRBD2 (5 bases). CDR1 GTSNPN and CDR2 SVGIG come from the germline V gene (reference sequence). Trimming removed 0 bases at V and 8 bases at J, with 17 bases between. This CDR3 comprises 15 residues. The CDR3 region has the DNA TGTGCCTGGAGTGTACTAAGCACTAGGGCCTATGAGCAGTTCTTC. It encodes CAWSVLSTRAYEQFF.

The genes are TRBV19 and TRBJ1-2; 8 nucleotides align to TRBD1. Germline CDR1 LNHDA, CDR2 SQIVND (reference sequence). The CDR3 runs to 13 residues. J was trimmed by 8 bases and V by 7 bases; bases with no gene match: 9. CDR3 nucleotides: TGTGCCAGTACCGACAGGGGTTTGGGAGGCTACACCTTC. This translates into CASTDRGLGGYTF.